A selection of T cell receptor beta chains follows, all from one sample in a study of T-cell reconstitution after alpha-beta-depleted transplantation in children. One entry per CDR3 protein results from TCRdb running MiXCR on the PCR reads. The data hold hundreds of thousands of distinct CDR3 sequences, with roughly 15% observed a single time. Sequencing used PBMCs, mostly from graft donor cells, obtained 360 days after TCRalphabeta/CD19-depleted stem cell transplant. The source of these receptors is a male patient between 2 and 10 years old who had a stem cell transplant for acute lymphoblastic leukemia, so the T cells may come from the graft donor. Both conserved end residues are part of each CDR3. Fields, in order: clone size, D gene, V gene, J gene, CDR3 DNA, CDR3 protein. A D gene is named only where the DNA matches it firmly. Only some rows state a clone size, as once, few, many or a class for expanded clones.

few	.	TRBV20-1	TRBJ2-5	TGCAGTGCCCAGAGGGGGGGGCTCCAAGAGACCCAGTACTTC	CSAQRGGLQETQYF
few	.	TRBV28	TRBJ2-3	TGTGCCAGCAGTTTGGCTTTAGCCCCTAGCACAGATACGCAGTATTTT	CASSLALAPSTDTQYF
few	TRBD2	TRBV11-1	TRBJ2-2	TGTGCCAGCATCAGTAGCAGGGGACTAGCGGGCATCACCGGGGAGCTGTTTTTT	CASISSRGLAGITGELFF
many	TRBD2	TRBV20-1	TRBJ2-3	TGCAGTGCTAGAAAGGGACTAGCGGGCCGAGGCACAGATACGCAGTATTTT	CSARKGLAGRGTDTQYF
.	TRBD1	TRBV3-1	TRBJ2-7	TGTGCCAGCAGCCATGGGGACAGGGTCTACGAGCAGTACTTC	CASSHGDRVYEQYF
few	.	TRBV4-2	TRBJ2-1	TGTGCCAGCAGCAGCGCCACAATGGAGCAGTTCTTC	CASSSATMEQFF
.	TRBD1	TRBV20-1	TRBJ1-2	TGCAGTGCCGCGACAGGGGTCAACTATGGCTACACCTTC	CSAATGVNYGYTF
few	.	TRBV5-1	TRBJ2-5	TGCGCCAGCAGCTTGGGGACGGGGCGGTCAGAGACCCAGTACTTC	CASSLGTGRSETQYF
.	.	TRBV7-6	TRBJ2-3	TGTGCCAGCAGTGGAGAGGGGAGCACAGATACGCAGTATTTT	CASSGEGSTDTQYF
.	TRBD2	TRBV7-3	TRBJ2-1	TGTGCCAGCAGCTTGCTGACTAGCGGGAGGCCTGGGATGAATGAGCAGTTCTTC	CASSLLTSGRPGMNEQFF
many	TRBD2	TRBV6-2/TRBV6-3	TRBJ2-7	TGTGCCAGCAGTTCCCTAGCGGGAGGCTCCTACGAGCAGTACTTC	CASSSLAGGSYEQYF
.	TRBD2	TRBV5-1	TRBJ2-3	TGCGCCAGCAAGGGACTAGGGACAGATACGCAGTATTTT	CASKGLGTDTQYF
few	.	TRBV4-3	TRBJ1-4	TGCGCCAGCAGCCACCAGGGAACGGAAAAACTGTTTTTT	CASSHQGTEKLFF
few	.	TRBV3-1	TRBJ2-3	TGTGCCAGCAGCCAGGGGGACGGAGGGGTCCCCACAGATACGCAGTATTTT	CASSQGDGGVPTDTQYF
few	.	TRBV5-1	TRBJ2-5	TGCGCCAGCAGCTTGGACGGGACAAAAGAGACCCAGTACTTC	CASSLDGTKETQYF
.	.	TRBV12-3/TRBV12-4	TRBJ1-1	TGTGCCAGCAGTTGGAGCACTGAAGCTTTCTTT	CASSWSTEAFF
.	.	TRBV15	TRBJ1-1	TGTGCCACCAGCAGAGATCGGTCAGGGACGGGTTCTGAAGCTTTCTTT	CATSRDRSGTGSEAFF
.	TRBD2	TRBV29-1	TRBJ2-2	TGCAGCGTTTTAGGGACTAGCGGCTACAACACCGGGGAGCTGTTTTTT	CSVLGTSGYNTGELFF
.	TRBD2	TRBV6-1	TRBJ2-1	TGTGCCAGCAGAGCCCTGGGGCTAGCGGCCTCCTACAATGAGCAGTTCTTC	CASRALGLAASYNEQFF
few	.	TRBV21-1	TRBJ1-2	TGTGCCAGCAGCAGCCTCCGGGACAGGGGCTATGGCTACACCTTC	CASSSLRDRGYGYTF
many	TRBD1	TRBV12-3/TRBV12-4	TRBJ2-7	TGTGCCAGCAGCCTCACAGGGGGCAGCGCCTACGAGCAGTACTTC	CASSLTGGSAYEQYF
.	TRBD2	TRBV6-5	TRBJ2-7	TGTGCCAGCAGTTACGGGTGGCTAGCGGGAGACGAGCAGTACTTC	CASSYGWLAGDEQYF
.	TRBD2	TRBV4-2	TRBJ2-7	TGTGCCAGCAGCCAGCAACCGGGACTAGAATTCATCGAGCAGTACTTC	CASSQQPGLEFIEQYF
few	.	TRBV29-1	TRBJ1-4	TGCAGCGTTGTGGGCTCAACTAATGAAAAACTGTTTTTT	CSVVGSTNEKLFF
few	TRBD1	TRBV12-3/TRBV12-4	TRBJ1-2	TGTGCCAGCAGTTTAGACCTAGGGGGCGTCTATGGCTACACCTTC	CASSLDLGGVYGYTF
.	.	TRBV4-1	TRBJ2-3	TGCGCCAGCAGCCCTCAGGGGGGTATCACAGATACGCAGTATTTT	CASSPQGGITDTQYF
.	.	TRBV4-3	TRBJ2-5	TGCGCCAGCAGCCAAGGCCCTAGTTGGGGGGAGACCCAGTACTTC	CASSQGPSWGETQYF
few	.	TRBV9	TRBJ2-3	TGTGCCAGCAGCGTAGCCCCCTGGGACCCGTCCACAGATACGCAGTATTTT	CASSVAPWDPSTDTQYF
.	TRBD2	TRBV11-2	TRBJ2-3	TGTGCCAGCAGTTTCGTACTACGGAGGCCCCCGGGGACTAGCGGAAGAGATACGCAGTATTTT	CASSFVLRRPPGTSGRDTQYF
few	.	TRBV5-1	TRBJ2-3	TGCGCCAGCAGCCCGGGACTTCGAACAGATACGCAGTATTTT	CASSPGLRTDTQYF
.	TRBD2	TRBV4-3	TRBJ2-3	TGCGCCAGCAGCCAAGAAAGGTCGGCGGGAGTGGGGTCCACAGATACGCAGTATTTT	CASSQERSAGVGSTDTQYF
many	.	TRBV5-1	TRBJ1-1	TGCGCCAGCAGCTCGGGGGACGCGAACACTGAAGCTTTCTTT	CASSSGDANTEAFF
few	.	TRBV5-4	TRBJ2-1	TGTGCCAGCAGCTACAGACTAGGGGGCCCCTACAATGAGCAGTTCTTC	CASSYRLGGPYNEQFF
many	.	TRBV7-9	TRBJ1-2	TGTGCCAGCAGCACAGGGTTAGGTGGCTACACCTTC	CASSTGLGGYTF
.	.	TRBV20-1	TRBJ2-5	TGCAGTGCTAGGATGGGCGGTAATGAAGAGACCCAGTACTTC	CSARMGGNEETQYF
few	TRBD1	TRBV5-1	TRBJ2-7	TGCGCCAGCACCCCCGGGACAGGGTACGAGCAGTACTTC	CASTPGTGYEQYF
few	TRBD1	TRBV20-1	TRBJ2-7	TGCAGTGCGACAGGGGACATCTACGAGCAGTACTTC	CSATGDIYEQYF
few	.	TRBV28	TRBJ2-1	TGTGCCAGCAGAACTAGACGATACAATGAGCAGTTCTTC	CASRTRRYNEQFF
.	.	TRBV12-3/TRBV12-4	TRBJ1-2	TGTGCCAGCAGCTCCGGGACGAAGAACTATGGCTACACCTTC	CASSSGTKNYGYTF
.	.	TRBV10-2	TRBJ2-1	TGCGCCAGCAGTCCCCGACGGGGGTACTCCTACAATGAGCAGTTCTTC	CASSPRRGYSYNEQFF
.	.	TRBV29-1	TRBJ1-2	TGCAGCGTTGAAGCGCACAGTTCCGACCTCATGGGCTACACCTTC	CSVEAHSSDLMGYTF
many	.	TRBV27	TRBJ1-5	TGTGCCAGCAGTTTAATGGGACAACGACCTGGGCCCCAGCATTTT	CASSLMGQRPGPQHF
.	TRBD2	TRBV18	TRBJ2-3	TGTGCCAGCTCACCACCGGGACTAGCCCAGTATTTT	CASSPPGLAQYF
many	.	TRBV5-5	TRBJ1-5	TGTGCCAGCAGCTTCTATAGCAATCAGCCCCAGCATTTT	CASSFYSNQPQHF
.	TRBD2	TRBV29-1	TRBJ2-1	TGCAGCGTTGACGGGACTAGCGGGAGGGGTGCAGATGAGCAGTTCTTC	CSVDGTSGRGADEQFF